The sequence of this T cell receptor beta chain was determined in a study of vaccination effects on CD4 cells after COVID-19. The CDR3 is 14 residues long. Germline V gene lookup returns CDR1 MNHEY and CDR2 SMNVEV (reference sequence). V gave up 5 bases and J gave up 3 bases; unmatched junction bases: 6. Prior to sequencing, the ViraFEST assay stimulated PBMC with viral peptide pools, which expanded the antigen-specific CD4+ T cells. When around ten days of culture had elapsed, CD4+ T cells were isolated. The study found no prior SARS-CoV-2 infection in the vaccine recipients, who tested negative for nucleocapsid antibodies. This clone was counted between two and nine times. The antigen remains unidentified. Method: immunoSEQ multiplex PCR; TCRdb's copy keeps in-frame clones and lacks some. This table holds some 68,000 clones, roughly 80% found once.

V gene TRBV27 combines with J gene TRBJ1-1; 7 bases fit TRBD1. The sequence came from a human donor who received a COVID-19 vaccine. The sequenced sample was CD4+ T cells from PBMCs cultured with HCoV-OC43 spike peptides, obtained before COVID-19 vaccination. Subset noted: HCoV-OC43 spike overlapping peptide pool stimulation. The CDR3 loop reads CASSARDSYTEAFF. DNA of the CDR3: TGTGCCAGCAGTGCCCGGGACAGTTACACTGAAGCTTTCTTT.